Below, 17 T cell receptor beta chains from the same sample are listed, as sequenced in a study of PD-1 blockade in classical Hodgkin lymphoma. Repertoires were generated with immunoSEQ multiplex PCR, while TCRdb's copy carries only in-frame clones and drops some. The sample contains around 53,000 clones, 65% to 80% of which appear only once. Time point denoted: cycle 4 day 1 (C4D1), after more than 5 weeks of nivolumab. Brentuximab vedotin exposure varied among the patients, all of whom had relapsed after autologous stem cell transplantation. The starting material was peripheral blood mononuclear cells (PBMCs), obtained before the fourth cycle of nivolumab. These receptors were taken from a human donor with classical Hodgkin lymphoma.

The chain carries TRBV11-2 and TRBJ1-1, with a weak D call TRBD1 (5 bases). Germline V CDR1 and CDR2: SGHAT, FQNNGV. V dropped 4 bases and J dropped 4 bases, with 16 bases sitting between them. CDR3 length equals 15 residues. Here the CDR3 reads CASSSGPYGGTEAFF. The CDR3 DNA follows: TGTGCCAGCAGCTCGGGACCTTACGGCGGCACTGAAGCTTTCTTT.

This chain joins TRBV19 and TRBJ1-5; TRBD1 is a possible D gene (6 bases). This CDR3 comprises 17 residues. Trimming stripped 3 bases from V and 6 bases from J, with 21 bases between. Germline V gene sequence: CDR1 LNHDA, CDR2 SQIVND (reference sequence). CDR3 region: CASSIPLGQTLSQPQHF. The CDR3 coding sequence is TGTGCCAGTAGTATCCCTTTAGGACAGACACTTTCTCAGCCCCAGCATTTT. Looking up the rest from reference TRBV19 and TRBJ1-5 gives the full variable domain: DGGITQSPKYLFRKEGQNVTLSCEQNLNHDAMYWYRQDPGQGLRLIYYSQIVNDFQKGDIAEGYSVSREKKESFPLTVTSAQKNPTAFYLCASSIPLGQTLSQPQHFGDGTRLSIL.

This clone was recorded once. CDR3: CASSALGGANTEAFF. The CDR3 DNA reads TGTGCCAGTAGTGCCCTAGGGGGGGCAAACACTGAAGCTTTCTTT. The chain employs TRBV19 and TRBJ1-1, with D possibly TRBD1 on 6 matching bases. There are 15 residues in the CDR3. CDR1 and CDR2 (germline): LNHDA, SQIVND (reference sequence). The V end lost 5 bases, the J end lost 2 bases, and 15 bases lay between the germline ends.

The rearrangement joins TRBV9 to TRBJ2-1; TRBD2 matches 10 bases. Germline lookup yields CDR1 SGDLS and CDR2 YYNGEE. This CDR3 comprises 15 residues. The trim removed 4 bases at V and 6 bases at J, leaving 7 bases unmatched. The CDR3 loop is CASSKGLAPRNEQFF. In DNA form, the CDR3 reads TGTGCCAGCAGCAAGGGACTAGCGCCCCGCAATGAGCAGTTCTTC.

The rearrangement links TRBV28 to TRBJ1-1; D gene uncertain. The V and J ends lost 7 bases and 1 base respectively, with 10 bases between them. There are 13 residues in the CDR3. Germline V gene sequence: CDR1 MDHEN, CDR2 SYDVKM. CDR3 sequence: CASIQTPNTEAFF. DNA of the CDR3: TGTGCCAGCATCCAGACACCGAACACTGAAGCTTTCTTT.

The chain joins TRBV29-1 to TRBJ1-2; D unclear. The CDR3 is 14 residues long. With 0 bases removed from V and 5 bases from J, the gap between germline ends came to 13 bases. Germline loops: CDR1 SQVTM, CDR2 ANQGSEA. CDR3: CSVEDQETGYGYTF. The CDR3 DNA reads as TGCAGCGTTGAAGATCAAGAAACGGGGTATGGCTACACCTTC.

This clone came up once. The V call is TRBV19, the J call TRBJ1-5; D unclear. Germline V CDR1 and CDR2: LNHDA, SQIVND (reference sequence). V was clipped by 6 bases and J by 2 bases, with 5 bases between them. This CDR3 has 12 amino acids. CDR3 in amino acids: CASSLGNQPQHF. CDR3 coding DNA: TGTGCCAGTAGCTTGGGCAATCAGCCCCAGCATTTT.

The V call is TRBV7-2, the J call TRBJ2-7; 8 bases agree with TRBD2. CDR3 size: 17 residues. Germline CDR1 SGHTA, CDR2 FQGNSA. After removal of 5 bases from V and 3 bases from J, the junction contained 15 bases not matched to a gene. CDR3 sequence: CASSPTAGGAKLYEQYF. The CDR3 bases are TGTGCCAGCAGCCCAACCGCGGGAGGCGCGAAACTCTACGAGCAGTACTTC.

The chain employs TRBV21-1 and TRBJ2-5. TRBV21-1 is tagged as a pseudogene. The CDR3 totals 11 residues. CDR3 protein: CASSKAETQYF. As DNA, the CDR3 is TGTGCCAGCAGCAAAGCGGAGACCCAGTACTTC.

The V and J genes are TRBV11-2 and TRBJ1-2; D is unresolved. Trimming took off 4 bases at V and 6 bases at J, with 15 bases between the two ends. The CDR3 is made up of 14 amino acids. From germline, CDR1 is SGHAT and CDR2 FQNNGV. The CDR3 DNA sequence: TGTGCCAGCAGCTCCGAAGGGATGAGGAATGGCTACACCTTC. It is translated as CASSSEGMRNGYTF. Together with reference TRBV11-2 and TRBJ1-2, the CDR3 gives the full variable domain: EAGVAQSPRYKIIEKRQSVAFWCNPISGHATLYWYQQILGQGPKLLIQFQNNGVVDDSQLPKDRFSAERLKGVDSTLKIQPAKLEDSAVYLCASSSEGMRNGYTFGSGTRLTVV.

The chain couples TRBV2 to TRBJ1-3; no clear D. V was shortened by 3 bases and J by 0 bases, with 12 bases between the two germline ends. Per germline, CDR1 SNHLY and CDR2 FYNNEI. This CDR3 region has 16 residues. The CDR3 sequence: CASSEVRHYSGNTIYF. The CDR3 DNA reads as TGTGCCAGCAGTGAGGTGAGACACTACTCTGGAAACACCATATATTTT. Combining the CDR3 with reference TRBV2 and TRBJ1-3 gives the whole variable domain EPEVTQTPSHQVTQMGQEVILRCVPISNHLYFYWYRQILGQKVEFLVSFYNNEISEKSEIFDDQFSVERPDGSNFTLKIRSTKLEDSAMYFCASSEVRHYSGNTIYFGEGSWLTVV.

The chain employs TRBV27 and TRBJ2-1, with TRBD2 matching over 9 bases. Losses at the gene ends were 2 bases for V and 4 bases for J; bases not matched to a gene: 6. From germline, CDR1 is MNHEY and CDR2 SMNVEV (reference sequence). CDR3 length equals 16 residues. This CDR3 reads CASSLRLAERYNEQFF. CDR3 DNA: TGTGCCAGCAGTTTAAGACTAGCGGAACGATACAATGAGCAGTTCTTC.

The J gene is TRBJ2-7, the V gene TRBV5-6; D remains unclear. CDR1 SGHDT and CDR2 YYEEEE come from the germline V gene. Trimming pared 4 bases from V and 3 bases from J, leaving 5 bases between. This CDR3 contains 11 residues. Written as DNA, the CDR3 is TGTGCCAGCAGCCAAAGCTACGAGCAGTACTTC. It specifies CASSQSYEQYF.

V and J are TRBV5-6 and TRBJ2-5; D uncertain. The CDR3 totals 13 residues. With 0 bases removed from V and 0 bases from J, the gap between germline ends came to 3 bases. Germline V CDR1 and CDR2: SGHDT, YYEEEE. This CDR3 is CASSLANQETQYF. The CDR3, as DNA: TGTGCCAGCAGCTTGGCTAACCAAGAGACCCAGTACTTC.

The genes are TRBV29-1 and TRBJ2-2; D remains ambiguous. The CDR3 has 13 residues. The germline V and J ends were trimmed by 7 bases and 3 bases, with 12 bases remaining between them. Per germline, CDR1 SQVTM and CDR2 ANQGSEA. This chain's CDR3 is CSDNKRDTGELFF. CDR3 sequence (DNA): TGCAGCGATAATAAACGGGACACCGGGGAGCTGTTTTTT.

V gene TRBV14 combines with J gene TRBJ1-2, with TRBD1 as a possible D gene (5 bases). Trimming shortened V by 4 bases and J by 6 bases, and 12 bases separated the two germline ends. CDR1 and CDR2 from the germline V gene are SGHDN and FVKESK. The CDR3 totals 13 residues. This CDR3 reads CASSPRDVNGYTF. The DNA for the CDR3 is TGTGCCAGCAGCCCACGGGACGTTAATGGCTACACCTTC.

The gene calls are TRBV6-1 and TRBJ2-6; TRBD1 might be the D (6 bases). V shed 5 bases and J shed 3 bases, with 8 bases lying between them. This CDR3 is built from 14 residues. The germline gives CDR1 MNHNS, CDR2 SASEGT. CDR3 sequence (DNA): TGTGCCAGCAGTTCAGGGGTTGGGGCCAACGTCCTGACTTTC. The encoded protein is CASSSGVGANVLTF.